The T cell receptor (beta chain) under discussion was sequenced for a study of tumor and adjacent non-tumor tissue in lung cancer. Looking at the study overall: There were roughly 11 adenocarcinoma, 2 squamous cell carcinoma and 1 small cell lung cancer cases. Around 4.5 million productive TCRbeta reads were obtained per sample on average. Study conclusions and caveats: Top 100 clones took a larger repertoire share in normal lung.

The library came from three nested PCR rounds adapted from ARM-PCR protocols. One entry per CDR3 protein results from TCRdb running MiXCR on the multiplex PCR reads. The sample lists 200,000 or so distinct CDR3 sequences, over 55% seen once, with approximately 26% in the top ten. V lost 7 bases and J 1 base, leaving 13 bases between the germline ends. Looked up from germline, CDR1 is DFQATT and CDR2 is SNEGSKA (reference sequence). CDR3 length: 13 residues. This clonotype was counted at least ten times. Its specificity is unknown. No cell sorting was done before RNA was extracted from the tissue. This chain links TRBV20-1 with TRBJ1-1; D might be TRBD1 (6 bases). The specimen was lung tumor tissue. The sequence was obtained from a man aged 55 to 69 with non-small cell lung cancer. The CDR3 DNA reads as TGCAGTGGGCAGGGGTCTTGGAACACTGAAGCTTTCTTT. Translating it yields CSGQGSWNTEAFF.